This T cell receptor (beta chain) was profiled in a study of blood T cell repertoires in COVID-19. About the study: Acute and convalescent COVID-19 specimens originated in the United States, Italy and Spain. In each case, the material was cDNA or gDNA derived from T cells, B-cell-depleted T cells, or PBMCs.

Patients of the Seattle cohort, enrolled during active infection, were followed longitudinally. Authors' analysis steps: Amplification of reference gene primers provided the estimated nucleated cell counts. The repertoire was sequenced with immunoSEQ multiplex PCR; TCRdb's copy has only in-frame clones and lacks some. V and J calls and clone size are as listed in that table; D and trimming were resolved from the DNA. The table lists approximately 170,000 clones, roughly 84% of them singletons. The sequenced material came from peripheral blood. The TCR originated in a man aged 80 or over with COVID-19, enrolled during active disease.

The CDR3 DNA is TGTGCCAGCAGGACAGGGGGCTTGGACACCGGGGAGCTGTTTTTT. Translated, it gives CASRTGGLDTGELFF. The chain combines TRBV28 with TRBJ2-2; the match to TRBD1 covers 10 bases. Germline V gene lookup returns CDR1 MDHEN and CDR2 SYDVKM. The CDR3 runs 15 residues. Unmatched junction bases numbered 4, after V lost 6 bases and J lost 3 bases.